The 10 T cell receptor beta chains given below trace back to one sample, sequenced in a study of T cell repertoires in cytomegalovirus infection. TCRdb reprocessed the reads with MiXCR, giving one entry per CDR3 protein. The sample holds about 160,000 distinct CDR3 sequences, 17% seen once. The material sequenced was CD8+ T cells from PBMCs. The receptors derive from a human donor in good health (CMV status not recorded). Some clones in this sample may be carry-over from other donors' samples.

V and J are TRBV5-5 and TRBJ2-1; the D is unclear. This CDR3 is built from 16 residues. The germline V gene encodes CDR1 SGHKS and CDR2 YYEKEE (reference sequence). Trimming took off 4 bases at V and 0 bases at J, with 14 bases between the two ends. The CDR3 DNA sequence: TGTGCCAGCAGCCCAACAGCCCGTAGCTCCTACAATGAGCAGTTCTTC. Residues: CASSPTARSSYNEQFF.

The chain has TRBV13 and TRBJ1-2; the D gene is possibly TRBD1 (6 bases). The V gene lost 4 bases and the J gene lost 8 bases, with 20 bases spanning the gap. The CDR3 extends over 15 amino acids. CDR1 and CDR2 (germline): PRHDT, FYEKMQ (reference sequence). The CDR3 DNA reads TGTGCCAGCAGCTCGAAGGATAAGGGGGAAGGAGGCTACACCTTC. Translation: CASSSKDKGEGGYTF.

This chain joins TRBV28 and TRBJ2-3, with TRBD2 as a possible D gene (7 bases). From germline, CDR1 is MDHEN and CDR2 SYDVKM. CDR3 size: 16 residues. The V end was cut by 2 bases, the J end by 2 bases, with 14 bases between. The CDR3: CASSLGGAYLTDTQYF. Here the CDR3 DNA reads TGTGCCAGCAGTTTAGGGGGGGCCTACCTCACAGATACGCAGTATTTT.

A note on this clonotype: One junction end does not reproduce the germline sequence, and a read error may be involved. This sequence joins TRBV7-6 and TRBJ2-7; D possibly corresponds to TRBD2 (6 bases). CDR1 and CDR2 (germline): SGHVS, FNYEAQ. The CDR3 totals 14 residues. CDR3 in DNA: TGTGCCAGCAGCTTAGAGGCGGGATCCATCGAGCAGAACTTC. It yields the protein CASSLEAGSIEQNF.

This clonotype was counted only a few times. The chain couples TRBV5-1 to TRBJ2-1; D remains unclear. The CDR3 is made up of 17 amino acids. The germline V gene encodes CDR1 SGHRS and CDR2 YFSETQ. V lost 0 bases and J 8 bases, leaving 21 bases between the germline ends. The CDR3 bases are TGCGCCAGCAGCTTGGCCGAACAGACCGGGCTCTTTGATGAGCAGTTCTTC. Protein product: CASSLAEQTGLFDEQFF.

The chain has TRBV5-1 and TRBJ2-7, with D possibly being TRBD2 (7 bases). The CDR3 is 15 residues long. The germline CDR1 and CDR2 sequences are SGHRS and YFSETQ. The V and J ends lost 0 bases and 5 bases respectively, with 15 bases between them. The CDR3 DNA reads as TGCGCCAGCAGCTTGGTCGGGGGGCCTTTAGACGAGCAGTACTTC. Its translation: CASSLVGGPLDEQYF.

The sample holds a few counts of this clonotype. J is TRBJ2-2 and V is TRBV9; no clear D gene. This CDR3 comprises 16 residues. V gave up 5 bases and J gave up 1 base, with 15 bases separating them. Germline lookup yields CDR1 SGDLS and CDR2 YYNGEE. The CDR3 DNA follows: TGTGCCAGCAGATCCCCTGGTGAAGGGAACACCGGGGAGCTGTTTTTT. This encodes CASRSPGEGNTGELFF.

A few counts support this clonotype. The chain has TRBV27 and TRBJ2-1; no definite D call. CDR3 size: 12 residues. V was pared by 7 bases and J by 2 bases, with 6 bases between. The germline gives CDR1 MNHEY, CDR2 SMNVEV (reference sequence). The CDR3 DNA sequence: TGTGCCAGCATTGGGCCCTACAATGAGCAGTTCTTC. Amino acids: CASIGPYNEQFF.

This clonotype occurred a few times. The V call is TRBV28, the J call TRBJ2-3; D is uncertain. The CDR3 length is 15 residues. Trimming took 2 bases from V and 4 from J, leaving 13 bases between them. Germline assignment: CDR1 MDHEN and CDR2 SYDVKM. CDR3 in DNA: TGTGCCAGCAGTTTAGGGCGGCTCGCGGCAGATACGCAGTATTTT. It yields the protein CASSLGRLAADTQYF.

This clonotype occurred many times. The CDR3 is CASSHSSYNEQFF. CDR3 nucleotides: TGTGCCAGCAGCCATTCCTCCTACAATGAGCAGTTCTTC. The gene calls are TRBV7-9 and TRBJ2-1, with unresolved D. Trimming shortened V by 5 bases and J by 0 bases, and 5 bases separated the two germline ends. From germline, CDR1 is SEHNR and CDR2 FQNEAQ (reference sequence). This CDR3 spans 13 amino acids.